The clone carrying this T cell receptor beta chain was recorded at least ten times. The antigen remains unidentified. The V and J ends lost 0 bases and 6 bases respectively, with 16 bases between them. CDR3 length: 16 amino acids. Germline assignment: CDR1 SGDLS and CDR2 YYNGEE. 5'RACE employing 10-nucleotide random UMIs yielded the cDNA. Over 180 million TCR-beta sequences (from 15-18 subjects) were yielded by each sequencing run. TCRdb analysed the 5' RACE reads with MiXCR anew, one entry per CDR3 protein. The sample yields some 33,000 distinct CDR3 sequences, less than 1.6% seen once. The data stem from a study of neurological immune-mediated disorders. PBMCs numbering 2 million and stored at -80 C yielded the unsorted libraries. General study points: The repertoires of 18 of 34 multiple sclerosis patients were placed by phylogenetic grouping in a single related-CDR3 cluster, which may be a signature.

This receptor was obtained from a woman younger than 45 with multiple sclerosis. Sequencing used PBMCs. The rearrangement uses TRBV9 and TRBJ2-1, with D perhaps matching TRBD1 or TRBD2 (6 bases each). The CDR3 sequence is CASSVATGGQRNEQFF. DNA for the CDR3: TGTGCCAGCAGCGTAGCTACCGGGGGACAACGCAATGAGCAGTTCTTC.